The entry below gives a single TCR beta chain sequence along with its context. This entry is derived from a study of blood T cell repertoires in COVID-19. Overall study: COVID-19 samples, acute and convalescent, were from the United States, Italy and Spain.

Trimming removed 4 bases from V and 4 bases from J, with 9 bases in between. The CDR3 has 13 amino acids. Looked up from germline, CDR1 is SGHTS and CDR2 is YDEGEE. TCRdb's copy holds only in-frame clones and misses some; the assay was immunoSEQ multiplex PCR. This table holds roughly 250,000 clones, about 86% found once. This sequence joins TRBV5-8 and TRBJ1-3; D is uncertain. The sample taken for sequencing was peripheral blood. The sequence was obtained from a woman in her sixties with active or convalescent COVID-19. The CDR3: CASSNLQGNTIYF. CDR3 nucleotide sequence: TGTGCCAGCAGCAACTTACAGGGAAACACCATATATTTT.